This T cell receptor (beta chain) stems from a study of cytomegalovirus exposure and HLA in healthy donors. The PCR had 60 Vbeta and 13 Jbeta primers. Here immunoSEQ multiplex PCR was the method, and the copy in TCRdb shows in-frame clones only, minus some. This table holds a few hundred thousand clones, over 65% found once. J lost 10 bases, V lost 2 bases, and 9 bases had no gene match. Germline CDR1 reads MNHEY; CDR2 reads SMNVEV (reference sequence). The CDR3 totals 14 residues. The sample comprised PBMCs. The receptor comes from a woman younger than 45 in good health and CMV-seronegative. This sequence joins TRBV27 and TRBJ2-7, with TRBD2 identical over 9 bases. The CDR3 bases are TGTGCCAGCAGTTTAAACCTAGCGGGGTCTACCCAGTACTTC. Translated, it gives CASSLNLAGSTQYF.